The 21 T cell receptor beta chains listed next were all sequenced from one sample in a study of control samples from healthy donors and cancer patients. Clones were read by immunoSEQ multiplex PCR, and TCRdb kept only the in-frame ones, dropping some. This table has about 180,000 clones, 90% to 95% appearing once. Source material: blood. Receptors were obtained from a young man in good health.

This clone was observed a single time. V usage is TRBV10-2 and J usage is TRBJ1-1, with D tentatively TRBD1 (6 bases). Germline V CDR1 and CDR2: WSHSY, SAAADI. Trimming took off 8 bases at V and 4 bases at J, with 14 bases between the two ends. This CDR3 has 13 amino acids. The CDR3 sequence is CASCAQGITEAFF. The CDR3 DNA reads TGCGCCAGCTGTGCACAGGGAATCACTGAAGCTTTCTTT.

DNA of the CDR3: TGTGCCAGCTCACAACTCGGACAGGGGGAGCACTATGGCTACACCTTC. Translating it yields CASSQLGQGEHYGYTF. This chain joins TRBV18 and TRBJ1-2, with 10 bases lining up with TRBD1. V was pared by 4 bases and J by 3 bases, with 8 bases of the junction left unmatched. The CDR3 consists of 16 residues. Germline V gene lookup returns CDR1 KGHSH and CDR2 LQKENI.

The chain is built from TRBV28 and TRBJ1-1; D call uncertain. The V end was cut by 3 bases, the J end by 0 bases, with 5 bases between. CDR3 size: 13 residues. Germline V gives CDR1 MDHEN, CDR2 SYDVKM. CDR3 coding DNA: TGTGCCAGCAGTTTCCCCCTGAACACTGAAGCTTTCTTT. Amino acids: CASSFPLNTEAFF. Looking up the rest from reference TRBV28 and TRBJ1-1 gives the full variable domain: DVKVTQSSRYLVKRTGEKVFLECVQDMDHENMFWYRQDPGLGLRLIYFSYDVKMKEKGDIPEGYSVSREKKERFSLILESASTNQTSMYLCASSFPLNTEAFFGQGTRLTVV.

J is TRBJ1-2 and V is TRBV3-1 (or the pseudogene TRBV3-2); a weak D match, TRBD1 (5 bases). Trimming removed 4 bases from V and 0 bases from J, with 18 bases in between. There are 17 residues in the CDR3. Germline CDR1 reads LGHDT; CDR2 reads YNNKEL (reference sequence). The DNA for the CDR3 is TGTGCCAGCAGCCCAATGACCGGGACGGTACCTAACTATGGCTACACCTTC. Protein: CASSPMTGTVPNYGYTF.

This clone occurred once. The chain uses TRBV30 and TRBJ1-3; D remains unclear. V was cut by 4 bases and J by 1 base, with 8 bases left in between. The CDR3 runs 13 residues. Germline values: CDR1 GTSNPN, CDR2 SVGIG (reference sequence). In nucleotides, the CDR3 is TGTGCCTGGAATCGGGTATCTGGAAACACCATATATTTT. It specifies CAWNRVSGNTIYF.

The CDR3 coding sequence is TGCGCCAGCAGCTTGGTAGGGGCTAGCGGGGGGACCCAGTACTTC. Its translation: CASSLVGASGGTQYF. The chain carries TRBV5-1 and TRBJ2-5; 10 bases are shared with TRBD2. This CDR3 has 15 residues. The J segment lost 7 bases and the V segment lost 0 bases, leaving 6 bases of the junction unmatched. The germline CDR1 and CDR2 sequences are SGHRS and YFSETQ.

The genes are TRBV5-6 and TRBJ2-7; D is uncertain. CDR1 and CDR2 (germline): SGHDT, YYEEEE. The CDR3 totals 16 residues. V gave up 8 bases and J gave up 1 base, with 22 bases separating them. This chain's CDR3 is CARVPFRPALSYEQYF. The CDR3 DNA reads TGTGCCAGAGTTCCTTTCAGGCCAGCCTTATCCTACGAGCAGTACTTC.

V usage is TRBV11-1 and J usage is TRBJ2-7; perhaps TRBD1 as D (6 bases). The CDR3 contains 13 residues. V lost 5 bases and J lost 1, with 9 bases in between. Germline V gene data show CDR1 as SGHAT and CDR2 as FQDESV (reference sequence). CDR3 DNA sequence: TGTGCCAGCAGCCCAGGGGTATCCTACGAGCAGTACTTC. Translated, it gives CASSPGVSYEQYF.

The chain employs TRBV2 and TRBJ2-7; 8 nucleotides align to TRBD2. After removal of 6 bases from V and 3 bases from J, the junction contained 7 bases not matched to a gene. The CDR3 is 14 residues long. Per the germline V gene, CDR1 is SNHLY and CDR2 is FYNNEI. This CDR3 reads CASSARLAYYEQYF. The CDR3, as DNA: TGTGCCAGCAGCGCCAGACTAGCGTACTACGAGCAGTACTTC.

The rearrangement links TRBV5-1 to TRBJ2-5; D may be TRBD1 (6 bases). This CDR3 contains 15 residues. Germline V gene sequence: CDR1 SGHRS, CDR2 YFSETQ. Deletions cut 4 bases from V and 2 bases from J, with 15 bases between. CDR3 amino acids: CASSARGREQETQYF. The CDR3 DNA reads as TGCGCCAGCAGCGCCAGGGGAAGGGAACAAGAGACCCAGTACTTC.

The chain joins TRBV27 to TRBJ1-4, with 9 bases aligning to TRBD1. The CDR3 is 15 residues long. V was clipped by 6 bases and J by 6 bases; unmatched bases: 8. Germline-derived CDR1 and CDR2 are MNHEY and SMNVEV (reference sequence). The CDR3 region has the DNA TGTGCCAGCAGCCCCGGGACAGGGTGGGATGAAAAACTGTTTTTT. Translating gives CASSPGTGWDEKLFF.

The chain recombines TRBV29-1 with TRBJ1-2; D is unclear. The V end was cut by 7 bases, the J end by 10 bases, with 19 bases between. Germline CDR1 and CDR2: SQVTM and ANQGSEA. There are 12 residues in the CDR3. The CDR3 loop reads CSASEGAIPYTF. Here the CDR3 DNA reads TGCAGCGCTTCCGAGGGAGCGATCCCCTACACCTTC. The variable domain in full, completed from reference TRBV29-1 and TRBJ1-2, reads SAVISQKPSRDICQRGTSLTIQCQVDSQVTMMFWYRQQPGQSLTLIATANQGSEATYESGFVIDKFPISRPNLTFSTLTVSNMSPEDSSIYLCSASEGAIPYTFGSGTRLTVV.

CDR3 region: CATSDFWGAQETQYF. The CDR3 DNA sequence: TGTGCCACCAGTGATTTTTGGGGAGCACAAGAGACCCAGTACTTC. The chain recombines TRBV24-1 with TRBJ2-5, with D perhaps TRBD2 (5 bases). With 1 base removed from V and 2 bases from J, the gap between germline ends came to 10 bases. The CDR3 loop spans 15 amino acids. The germline V gene encodes CDR1 KGHDR and CDR2 SFDVKD.

The chain recombines TRBV3-1 (or the pseudogene TRBV3-2) with TRBJ2-7; 9 bases are shared with TRBD2. V was pared by 1 base and J by 4 bases, with 2 bases of the junction left unmatched. The CDR3 has 14 amino acids. Germline-derived CDR1 and CDR2 are LGHDT and YNNKEL (reference sequence). The CDR3 is CASSQVSGSYEQYF. CDR3 nucleotides: TGTGCCAGCAGCCAAGTTAGCGGGAGTTACGAGCAGTACTTC.

This chain links TRBV6-5 with TRBJ1-2; possibly TRBD1 for D (5 bases). Germline CDR1 reads MNHEY; CDR2 reads SVGAGI. Deletions cut 5 bases from V and 3 bases from J, with 10 bases between. The CDR3 has 13 residues. CDR3 loop: CASSPGPHYGYTF. Written as DNA, the CDR3 is TGTGCCAGCAGTCCGGGACCGCACTATGGCTACACCTTC.

V usage is TRBV9 and J usage is TRBJ2-2; 8 bases line up with TRBD2. The CDR3 has 18 amino acids. CDR1 is SGDLS and CDR2 is YYNGEE in the germline V gene. V gave up 3 bases and J gave up 5 bases; unmatched junction bases: 15. For the CDR3, the DNA is TGTGCCAGCAGCGCAACCTGGGGGAGCGGGGGACTTACCGGGGAGCTGTTTTTT. This translates into CASSATWGSGGLTGELFF.

This clone was observed a single time. V gene TRBV6-5 combines with J gene TRBJ2-1; TRBD2 is a possible D gene (5 bases). CDR3 size: 14 residues. The germline V gene encodes CDR1 MNHEY and CDR2 SVGAGI. The V and J ends lost 7 bases and 6 bases respectively, with 16 bases between them. The CDR3 DNA is TGTGCCAGCACATTAGGACTTCACTTCAATGAGCAGTTCTTC. It yields the protein CASTLGLHFNEQFF.

This sequence joins TRBV4-1 and TRBJ1-1, with D perhaps matching TRBD1 (5 bases). Germline V gene sequence: CDR1 MGHRA, CDR2 YSYEKL. The V end lost 1 base, the J end lost 2 bases, and 11 bases lay between the germline ends. This CDR3 has 15 amino acids. CDR3 in amino acids: CASSQVGRTNTEAFF. The CDR3 nucleotides are TGCGCCAGCAGCCAAGTCGGACGGACAAACACTGAAGCTTTCTTT.

V is TRBV7-9 and J is TRBJ2-2, with D tentatively TRBD1 (5 bases). CDR3 length equals 14 residues. V lost 5 bases, J lost 3 bases, and 10 bases lay in between. Germline CDR1 is SEHNR and CDR2 is FQNEAQ (reference sequence). CDR3 DNA: TGTGCCAGCAGCCCCAGACAGTACACCGGGGAGCTGTTTTTT. Translation gives CASSPRQYTGELFF.

Here the CDR3 reads CASSPTDRGDTEAFF. The CDR3 DNA is TGTGCCAGCAGTCCGACTGACAGGGGGGACACTGAAGCTTTCTTT. This chain connects TRBV6-5 to TRBJ1-1, with TRBD1 identical over 9 bases. Trimming cost V 5 bases and J 3 bases; bases outside gene matches: 7. This CDR3 has 15 amino acids. Germline V lookup: CDR1 MNHEY, CDR2 SVGAGI.

This chain links TRBV7-2 with TRBJ2-1; 9 bases line up with TRBD2. Germline trimming cut 3 bases from V and 6 bases from J; bases unmatched to any gene: 3. Germline loops: CDR1 SGHTA, CDR2 FQGNSA. The CDR3 has 14 residues. DNA of the CDR3: TGTGCCAGCAGCTTGGCTAGCGGGGCCAATGAGCAGTTCTTC. Its translation is CASSLASGANEQFF.